The present T cell receptor beta chain was sequenced within a study of T cell responses to AZD1222 COVID-19 vaccine. Concerning this clone: The antigen is not known.

Study-level points and caveats: Unmutated variant regions are reportedly targeted by nearly half of spike-specific TCRs. Baseline serostatus was positive in only six AZD1222 recipients. With two AZD1222 doses given, Spike-specific TCR breadth and depth both rose. Clonal diversity may have been underestimated, and the donors were mostly white British, with more females than males.

Clones were read by immunoSEQ multiplex PCR, and TCRdb kept only the in-frame ones, dropping some. The sample lists 150,000 to 200,000 clones; approximately 95% were seen once. Sequenced here: peripheral blood, sampled on day 0 of AZD1222 vaccination. This clonotype was sampled from an adult in good health.

CDR3: CATSRNRVAYNSPLHF. For the CDR3, the DNA is TGTGCCACCAGTAGGAACAGGGTCGCCTATAATTCACCCCTCCACTTT. The chain employs TRBV15 and TRBJ1-6; tentatively, D is TRBD1 (6 bases). V lost 6 bases and J 2 bases, leaving 14 bases between the germline ends. The length of the CDR3 is 16 residues. CDR1 is LNHNV and CDR2 is YYDKDF in the germline V gene (reference sequence).